Listed here are 3 T cell receptor beta chains from one sample, sequenced in a study of shared clonotypes between healthy human individuals. Here immunoSEQ multiplex PCR was the method, and the copy in TCRdb shows in-frame clones only, minus some. The sample carries 300,000 to 400,000 clones, less than 85% recorded once. The sequencing input was memory CD4+ T cells sorted from blood. The subset: CD45RA-negative fraction. The source is a man in his thirties or forties in good health.

V is TRBV6-1 and J is TRBJ1-6; D is ambiguous. V was trimmed by 8 bases and J by 2 bases, leaving 16 bases between them. Per germline, CDR1 MNHNS and CDR2 SASEGT. The CDR3 runs to 16 residues. CDR3 nucleotide sequence: TGTGCCAGCGGAGAAGCGGATGGGCCCTATAATTCACCCCTCCACTTT. Its translation: CASGEADGPYNSPLHF.

This rearrangement joins TRBV4-3 to TRBJ2-1; 11 bases are shared with TRBD2. V lost 4 bases and J lost 7; bases outside the gene matches: 9. The CDR3 is 16 residues long. Germline-derived CDR1 and CDR2 are LGHNA and YSLEER. The CDR3 is CASSRLTSGRANEQFF. The CDR3 region has the DNA TGCGCCAGCAGCCGTCTAACTAGCGGGAGAGCGAATGAGCAGTTCTTC.

V and J are TRBV4-3 and TRBJ2-7; 7 bases align to TRBD1. This CDR3 contains 15 residues. CDR1 and CDR2 (germline): LGHNA, YSLEER. With V trimmed by 3 bases and J by 7 bases, 12 bases remained unmatched. Here the CDR3 DNA reads TGCGCCAGCAGCCACCGAATCAGGACAGGCCGGGAGCAGTACTTC. It is translated as CASSHRIRTGREQYF.